This T cell receptor (beta chain) was retrieved from a study of memory CD4+ T cells and cytomegalovirus serostatus. The CDR3 sequence is 13 residues long. Germline V gene lookup returns CDR1 SGHTA and CDR2 FQGNSA. With 4 bases removed from V and 2 bases from J, the gap between germline ends came to 7 bases. Generated by immunoSEQ multiplex PCR, the TCRdb table keeps only in-frame clones and is missing some. The sample contains under 35,000 clones, around 74% of which appear only once. The count of this clone is one. The sort gate was single viable CD3+CD4+CD8-CD45RO+ cells for memory CD4+ T cells. The V and J genes are TRBV7-2 and TRBJ2-3; D uncertain. The sequence was obtained from an adult in good health and CMV-seronegative. Some clones in this sample may be carry-over from other donors' samples. Sequenced input: memory CD4+ T cells from blood. CDR3 nucleotides: TGTGCCAGCAGCTGGACCATCACAGATACGCAGTATTTT. Protein: CASSWTITDTQYF.